This TCR beta chain stems from a study of CD8+CD57+ T cells in acquired aplastic anemia. Study as a whole: Mean DNA quantity obtained from sorted CD4+ and CD8+ cells was around 3.2 ug.

The authors sequenced patients whose flow cytometry had shown CD8+CD57+ cell expansion. Prior therapy had not been administered to any patient at the time of blood sampling. Genomic DNA provided the template from which TCR beta VDJ and CDR3 profiles were obtained. TCRdb analysed the reads with MiXCR anew, one entry per CDR3 protein. The sample holds fewer than 85,000 distinct CDR3 sequences, 70% seen once. This clonotype was counted between two and nine times. Losses at the gene ends were 3 bases for V and 9 bases for J; bases not matched to a gene: 5. This CDR3 spans 14 amino acids. Per germline, CDR1 LNHDA and CDR2 SQIVND (reference sequence).

The chain combines TRBV19 with TRBJ2-4; 10 bases map to TRBD1. Sequencing used sorted CD4+, CD8+, or CD8+CD57+ T cells (not recorded which) from PBMCs. The TCR was taken from a human donor with aplastic anemia. CDR3 protein: CASSISWTGGIQYF. The CDR3 nucleotides read TGTGCCAGTAGTATCTCCTGGACAGGGGGCATTCAGTACTTC.